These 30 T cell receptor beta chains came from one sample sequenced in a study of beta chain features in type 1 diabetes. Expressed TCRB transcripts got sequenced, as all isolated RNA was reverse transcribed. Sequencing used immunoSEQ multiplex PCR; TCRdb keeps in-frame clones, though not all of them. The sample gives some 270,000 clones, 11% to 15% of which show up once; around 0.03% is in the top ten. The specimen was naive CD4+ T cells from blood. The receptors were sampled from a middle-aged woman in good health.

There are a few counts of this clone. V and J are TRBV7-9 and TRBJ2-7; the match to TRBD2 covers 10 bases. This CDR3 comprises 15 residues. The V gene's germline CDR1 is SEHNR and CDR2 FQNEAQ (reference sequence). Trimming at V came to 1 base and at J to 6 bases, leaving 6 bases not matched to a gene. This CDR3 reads CASSLGSGGAGEQYF. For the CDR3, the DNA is TGTGCCAGCAGCTTAGGGAGCGGGGGGGCTGGCGAGCAGTACTTC.

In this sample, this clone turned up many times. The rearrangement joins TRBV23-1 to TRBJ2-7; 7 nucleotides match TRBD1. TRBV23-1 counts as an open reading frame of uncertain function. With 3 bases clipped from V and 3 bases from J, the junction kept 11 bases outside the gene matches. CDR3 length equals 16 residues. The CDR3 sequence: CASSHPLGTDVYEQYF. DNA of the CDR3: TGCGCCAGCAGTCACCCCCTCGGGACAGACGTCTACGAGCAGTACTTC.

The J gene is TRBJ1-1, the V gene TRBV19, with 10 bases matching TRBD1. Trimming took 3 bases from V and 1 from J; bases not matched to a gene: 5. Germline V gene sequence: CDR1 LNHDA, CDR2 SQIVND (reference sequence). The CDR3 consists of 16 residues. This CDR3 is CASSIRGTGANTEAFF. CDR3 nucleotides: TGTGCCAGTAGTATTAGGGGGACAGGGGCGAACACTGAAGCTTTCTTT.

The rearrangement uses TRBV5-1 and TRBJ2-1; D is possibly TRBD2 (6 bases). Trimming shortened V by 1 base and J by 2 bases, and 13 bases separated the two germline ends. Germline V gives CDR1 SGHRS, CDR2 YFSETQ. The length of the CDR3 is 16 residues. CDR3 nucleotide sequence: TGCGCCAGCAGCTTGTCTTCGGGGGTTACCTACAATGAGCAGTTCTTC. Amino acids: CASSLSSGVTYNEQFF.

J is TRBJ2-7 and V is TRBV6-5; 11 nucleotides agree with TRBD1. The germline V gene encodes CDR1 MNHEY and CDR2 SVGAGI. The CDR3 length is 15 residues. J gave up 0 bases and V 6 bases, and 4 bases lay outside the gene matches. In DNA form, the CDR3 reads TGTGCCAGCAGAACCGGGACAGGGGGCTCCTACGAGCAGTACTTC. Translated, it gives CASRTGTGGSYEQYF.

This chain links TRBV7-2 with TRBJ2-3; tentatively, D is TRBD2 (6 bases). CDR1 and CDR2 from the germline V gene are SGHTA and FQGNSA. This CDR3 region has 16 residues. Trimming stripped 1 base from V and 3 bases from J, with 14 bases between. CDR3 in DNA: TGTGCCAGCAGCTTAGTTAGCGGTTGGGAAACAGATACGCAGTATTTT. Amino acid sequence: CASSLVSGWETDTQYF.

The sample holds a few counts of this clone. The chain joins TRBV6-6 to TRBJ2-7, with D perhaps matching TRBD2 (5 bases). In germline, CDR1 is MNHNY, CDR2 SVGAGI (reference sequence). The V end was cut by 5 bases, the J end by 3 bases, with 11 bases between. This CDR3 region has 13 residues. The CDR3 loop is CASSNYRDYEQYF. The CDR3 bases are TGTGCCAGCAGTAACTACCGGGACTACGAGCAGTACTTC.

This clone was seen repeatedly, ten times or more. The CDR3 DNA reads as TGCAGCGTCCACCTGACTAGCGGGGGACGATACAATGAGCAGTTCTTC. This translates into CSVHLTSGGRYNEQFF. The genes are TRBV29-1 and TRBJ2-1; 12 nucleotides line up with TRBD2. The CDR3 is made up of 16 amino acids. Per germline, CDR1 SQVTM and CDR2 ANQGSEA. With 6 bases clipped from V and 4 bases from J, the junction kept 10 bases outside the gene matches.

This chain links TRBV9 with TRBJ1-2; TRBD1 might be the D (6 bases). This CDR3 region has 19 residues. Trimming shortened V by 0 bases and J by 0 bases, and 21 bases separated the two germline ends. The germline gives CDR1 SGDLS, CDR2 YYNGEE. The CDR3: CASSVATSRPDSSNYGYTF. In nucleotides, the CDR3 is TGTGCCAGCAGCGTAGCTACTTCCAGGCCGGACAGCTCTAACTATGGCTACACCTTC.

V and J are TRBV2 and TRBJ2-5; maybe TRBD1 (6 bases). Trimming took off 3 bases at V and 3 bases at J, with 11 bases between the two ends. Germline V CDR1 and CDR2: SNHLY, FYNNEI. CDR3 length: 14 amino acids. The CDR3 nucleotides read TGTGCCAGCAGTGAGGCGCCAGGGGAAGAGACCCAGTACTTC. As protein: CASSEAPGEETQYF.

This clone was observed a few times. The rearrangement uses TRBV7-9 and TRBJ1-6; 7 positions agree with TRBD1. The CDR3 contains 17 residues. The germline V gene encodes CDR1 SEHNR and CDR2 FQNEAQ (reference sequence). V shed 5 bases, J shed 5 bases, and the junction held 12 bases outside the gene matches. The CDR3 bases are TGTGCCAGCAGCGTTCCTCGGGGAGACAGGGATAATTCACCCCTCCACTTT. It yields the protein CASSVPRGDRDNSPLHF. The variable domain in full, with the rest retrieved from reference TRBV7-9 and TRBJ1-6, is DTGVSQNPRHKITKRGQNVTFRCDPISEHNRLYWYRQTLGQGPEFLTYFQNEAQLEKSRLLSDRFSAERPKGSFSTLEIQRTEQGDSAMYLCASSVPRGDRDNSPLHFGNGTRLTVT.

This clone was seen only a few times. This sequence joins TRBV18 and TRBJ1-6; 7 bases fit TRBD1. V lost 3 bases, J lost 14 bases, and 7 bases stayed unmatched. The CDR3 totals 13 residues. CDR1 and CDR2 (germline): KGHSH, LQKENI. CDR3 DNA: TGTGCCAGCTCACCCCCGGGTCAGGGGGCCCTCCACTTT. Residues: CASSPPGQGALHF.

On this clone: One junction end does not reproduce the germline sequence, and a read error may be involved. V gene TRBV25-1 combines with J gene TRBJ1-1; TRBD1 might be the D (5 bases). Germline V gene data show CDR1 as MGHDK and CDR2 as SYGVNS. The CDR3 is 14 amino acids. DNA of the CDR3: TGTGCCAGCAGTCGTCCCGGGGGGGGATATGAAGCTTCCTTT. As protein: CASSRPGGGYEASF.

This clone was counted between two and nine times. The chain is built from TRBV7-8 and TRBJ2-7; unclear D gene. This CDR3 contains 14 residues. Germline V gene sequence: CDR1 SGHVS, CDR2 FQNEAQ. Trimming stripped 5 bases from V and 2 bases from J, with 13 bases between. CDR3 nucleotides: TGTGCCAGCAGCCCGAGAGGTCCGACCTACGAGCAGTACTTC. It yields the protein CASSPRGPTYEQYF.

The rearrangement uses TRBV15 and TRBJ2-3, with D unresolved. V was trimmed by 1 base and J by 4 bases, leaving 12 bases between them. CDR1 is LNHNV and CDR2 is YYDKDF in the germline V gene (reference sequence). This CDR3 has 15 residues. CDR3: CATSRGNSIADTQYF. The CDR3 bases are TGTGCCACCAGCAGAGGAAACAGTATCGCAGATACGCAGTATTTT.

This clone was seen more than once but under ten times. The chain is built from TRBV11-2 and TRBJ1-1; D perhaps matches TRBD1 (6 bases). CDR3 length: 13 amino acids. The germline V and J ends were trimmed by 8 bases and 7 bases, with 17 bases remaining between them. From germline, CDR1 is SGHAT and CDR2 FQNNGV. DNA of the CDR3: TGTGCCAGCGGCACAGGGTGGGACCGTGAAGCTTTCTTT. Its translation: CASGTGWDREAFF.

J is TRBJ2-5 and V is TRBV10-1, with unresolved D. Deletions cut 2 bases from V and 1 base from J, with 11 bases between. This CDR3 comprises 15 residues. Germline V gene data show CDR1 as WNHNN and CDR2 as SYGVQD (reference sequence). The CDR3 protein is CASSERQVGQETQYF. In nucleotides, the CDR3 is TGCGCCAGCAGTGAGCGTCAGGTCGGCCAAGAGACCCAGTACTTC.

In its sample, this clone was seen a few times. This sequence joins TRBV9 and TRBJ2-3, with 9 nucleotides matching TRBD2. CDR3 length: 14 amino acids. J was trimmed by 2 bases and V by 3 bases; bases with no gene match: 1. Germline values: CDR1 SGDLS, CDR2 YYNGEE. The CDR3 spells CASSASGVTDTQYF. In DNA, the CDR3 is TGTGCCAGCAGCGCTAGCGGGGTCACAGATACGCAGTATTTT.

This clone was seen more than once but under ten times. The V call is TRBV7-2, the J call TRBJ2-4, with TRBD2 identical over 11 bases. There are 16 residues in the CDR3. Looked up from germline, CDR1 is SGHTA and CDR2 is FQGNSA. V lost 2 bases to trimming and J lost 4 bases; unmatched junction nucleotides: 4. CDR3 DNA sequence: TGTGCCAGCAGCTTATGGGGACTAGCGGAAAAAAACATTCAGTACTTC. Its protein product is CASSLWGLAEKNIQYF.

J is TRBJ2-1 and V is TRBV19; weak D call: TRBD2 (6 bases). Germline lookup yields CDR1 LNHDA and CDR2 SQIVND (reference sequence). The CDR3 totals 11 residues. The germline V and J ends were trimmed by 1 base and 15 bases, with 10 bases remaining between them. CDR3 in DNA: TGTGCCAGTAGTATAGTTTCGGGAGTGTTCTTC. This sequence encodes CASSIVSGVFF.

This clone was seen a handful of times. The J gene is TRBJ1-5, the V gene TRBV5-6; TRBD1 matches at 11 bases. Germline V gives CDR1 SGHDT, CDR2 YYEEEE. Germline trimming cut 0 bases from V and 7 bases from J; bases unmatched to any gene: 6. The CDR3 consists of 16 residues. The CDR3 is CASSLVEDRGLQPQHF. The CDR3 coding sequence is TGTGCCAGCAGCTTGGTGGAGGACAGGGGGCTCCAGCCCCAGCATTTT.

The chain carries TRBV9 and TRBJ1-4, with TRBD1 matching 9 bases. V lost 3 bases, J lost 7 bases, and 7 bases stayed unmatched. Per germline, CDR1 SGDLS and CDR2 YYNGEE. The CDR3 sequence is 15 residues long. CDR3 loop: CASSGGQGRGEKLFF. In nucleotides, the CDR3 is TGTGCCAGCAGCGGCGGACAGGGGAGAGGTGAAAAACTGTTTTTT.

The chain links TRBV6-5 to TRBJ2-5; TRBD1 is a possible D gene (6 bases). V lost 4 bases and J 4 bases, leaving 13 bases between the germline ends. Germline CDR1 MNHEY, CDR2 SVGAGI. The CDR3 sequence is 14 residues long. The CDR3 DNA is TGTGCCAGCAGTTCCCACAGGGATGGAGAGACCCAGTACTTC. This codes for CASSSHRDGETQYF.

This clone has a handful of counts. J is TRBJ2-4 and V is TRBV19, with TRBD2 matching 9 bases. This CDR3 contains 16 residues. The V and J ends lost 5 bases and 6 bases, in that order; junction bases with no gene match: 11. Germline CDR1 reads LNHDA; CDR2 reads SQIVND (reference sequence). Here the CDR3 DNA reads TGTGCCAGTAGTCGAGGGGGCGGGAGGGGAGGAAACATTCAGTACTTC. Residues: CASSRGGGRGGNIQYF.

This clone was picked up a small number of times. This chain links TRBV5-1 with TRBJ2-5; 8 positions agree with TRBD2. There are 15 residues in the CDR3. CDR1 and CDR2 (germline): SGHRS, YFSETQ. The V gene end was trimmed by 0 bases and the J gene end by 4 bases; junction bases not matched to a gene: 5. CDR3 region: CASSLAGTSLETQYF. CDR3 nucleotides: TGCGCCAGCAGCTTGGCCGGGACTAGTCTAGAGACCCAGTACTTC.

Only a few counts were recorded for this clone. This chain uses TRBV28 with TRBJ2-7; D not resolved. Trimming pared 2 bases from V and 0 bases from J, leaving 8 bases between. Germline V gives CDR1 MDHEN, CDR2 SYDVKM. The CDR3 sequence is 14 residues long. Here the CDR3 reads CASSLAVISYEQYF. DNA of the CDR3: TGTGCCAGCAGTTTAGCAGTTATCTCCTACGAGCAGTACTTC.

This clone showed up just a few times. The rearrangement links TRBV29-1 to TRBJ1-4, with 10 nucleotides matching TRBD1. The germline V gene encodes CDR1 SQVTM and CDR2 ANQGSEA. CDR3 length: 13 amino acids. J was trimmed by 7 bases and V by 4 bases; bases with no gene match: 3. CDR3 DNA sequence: TGCAGCGTTGCGACAGGGGGCTCTGAAAAACTGTTTTTT. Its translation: CSVATGGSEKLFF.

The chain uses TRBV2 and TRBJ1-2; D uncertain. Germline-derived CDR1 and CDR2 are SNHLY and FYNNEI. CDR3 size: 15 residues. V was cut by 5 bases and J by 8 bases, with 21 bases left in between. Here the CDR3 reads CASSPTPGRTGGYTF. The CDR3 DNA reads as TGTGCCAGCAGTCCTACTCCAGGTCGTACGGGAGGCTACACCTTC.

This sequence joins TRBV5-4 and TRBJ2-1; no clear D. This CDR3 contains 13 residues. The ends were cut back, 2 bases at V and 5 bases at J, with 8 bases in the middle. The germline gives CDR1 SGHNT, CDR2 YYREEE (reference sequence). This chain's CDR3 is CASSLTVNNEQFF. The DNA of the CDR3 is TGTGCCAGCAGCTTAACAGTTAACAATGAGCAGTTCTTC.

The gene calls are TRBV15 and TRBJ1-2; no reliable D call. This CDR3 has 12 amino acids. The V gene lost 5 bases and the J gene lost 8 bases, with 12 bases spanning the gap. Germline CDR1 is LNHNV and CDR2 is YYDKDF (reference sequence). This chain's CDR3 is CATSGRVQGYTF. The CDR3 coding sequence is TGTGCCACCAGCGGGAGGGTGCAGGGCTACACCTTC.